This T cell receptor (beta chain) was identified in a study of shared clonotypes between healthy human individuals. Notes on the study in general: A reduction in generation probabilities was seen for non-shared clonotypes relative to those shared by all four donors.

With respect to this clone: What it binds is unknown.

The V segment lost 4 bases and the J segment 4 bases; nucleotides outside the gene matches: 16. This CDR3 is 19 amino acids long. Germline CDR1 MDHEN, CDR2 SYDVKM. Measured with immunoSEQ multiplex PCR; TCRdb has only the in-frame clones, and not every one. The top ten hold under 2% of the sample, which has roughly 680,000 clones, 72% seen once. The sequencing sample was made of memory CD4+ T cells sorted from blood. The subset denotes: CD45RA-negative fraction. This receptor was identified in a woman in her 30s in good health. The chain has TRBV28 and TRBJ2-6, with 7 bases identical to TRBD2. The CDR3 bases are TGTGCCAGCAGTTCGTGCTGGGGGGGGGAGGGTTTAGGGGCCAACGTCCTGACTTTC. Translation: CASSSCWGGEGLGANVLTF.